One sample yielded the 24 T cell receptor beta chains listed below, sequenced in a study of regulatory T cells in long-lasting Graves disease. The time point denotes: persistent/refractory GD, antithyroid drugs over 5 years with positive TRAb. From RNA extracted from PBMCs, the TCR library was made. Arm-PCR of CDR3 regions and iRepertoire HTBI primers were the basis on which TCR beta libraries were built. MiXCR was run by TCRdb on the multiplex PCR reads, yielding one entry per CDR3 protein. The profile shows about 430,000 distinct CDR3 sequences, under 25% of them singletons. The sample here was peripheral blood mononuclear cells (PBMCs), taken when the disease was refractory, from a patient treated with antithyroid drugs. The receptors were sampled from a female donor with Graves disease.

J is TRBJ2-3 and V is TRBV2; 14 bases align to TRBD2. J gave up 0 bases and V 5 bases, and 7 bases lay outside the gene matches. Looked up from germline, CDR1 is SNHLY and CDR2 is FYNNEI. This CDR3 region has 18 residues. The CDR3: CASSRPGTSGSSTDTQYF. Here the CDR3 DNA reads TGTGCCAGCAGTCGCCCCGGGACTAGCGGGAGTAGCACAGATACGCAGTATTTT.

The gene calls are TRBV7-9 and TRBJ1-1, with TRBD1 matching over 8 bases. Trimming at V came to 5 bases and at J to 4 bases, leaving 9 bases not matched to a gene. Looked up from germline, CDR1 is SEHNR and CDR2 is FQNEAQ (reference sequence). The CDR3 sequence is 15 residues long. Here the CDR3 DNA reads TGTGCCAGCAGCAAACCGGACAGGGCCAGCACTGAAGCTTTCTTT. The encoded protein is CASSKPDRASTEAFF.

In its sample, this clonotype was seen many times. The chain employs TRBV28 and TRBJ2-7, with D uncertain. Trimming removed 4 bases at V and 6 bases at J, with 19 bases between. CDR3 size: 15 residues. Germline values: CDR1 MDHEN, CDR2 SYDVKM. The CDR3 loop is CASSSTGPPAIEQYF. DNA of the CDR3: TGTGCCAGCAGTTCAACCGGGCCCCCAGCCATCGAGCAGTACTTC.

This clonotype was observed many times. The chain links TRBV6-1 to TRBJ2-5, with TRBD1 matching 7 bases. Germline values: CDR1 MNHNS, CDR2 SASEGT. The length of the CDR3 is 15 residues. V shed 2 bases and J 2 bases; nucleotides not matched to a gene: 5. CDR3 residues: CASSESVRGQETQYF. The DNA for the CDR3 is TGTGCCAGCAGTGAAAGTGTCAGGGGGCAAGAGACCCAGTACTTC.

This clonotype has just a few counts. The chain is built from TRBV7-9 and TRBJ2-6; D is unresolved. Between the trimmed V and J ends, which lost 7 bases and 4 bases, there was a span of 11 bases. In germline, CDR1 is SEHNR, CDR2 FQNEAQ (reference sequence). This CDR3 region has 14 residues. In DNA form, the CDR3 reads TGTGCCAGCACCCCAGTGGGCGGGGCCAACGTCCTGACTTTC. Residues: CASTPVGGANVLTF.

This sequence joins TRBV25-1 and TRBJ2-2; 9 positions agree with TRBD1. The ends lost 1 base at V and 7 bases at J; junction bases unmatched: 7. Germline V gene sequence: CDR1 MGHDK, CDR2 SYGVNS. CDR3 size: 16 residues. CDR3 amino acids: CASSELVQGAVGELFF. The CDR3 DNA is TGTGCCAGCAGTGAATTGGTACAGGGGGCTGTCGGGGAGCTGTTTTTT.

This chain joins TRBV6-1 and TRBJ2-7, with 7 bases that match TRBD1. The germline V gene has CDR1 MNHNS and CDR2 SASEGT. The CDR3 is 13 amino acids. V lost 7 bases, J lost 3 bases, and 6 bases stayed unmatched. The CDR3 nucleotides read TGTGCCAGCAAAAGACAGGGTAACTACGAGCAGTACTTC. It is translated as CASKRQGNYEQYF.

This clonotype was seen more than once but under ten times. The chain joins TRBV29-1 to TRBJ2-2; perhaps TRBD1 as D (6 bases). The CDR3 is 14 amino acids. The V and J ends lost 7 bases and 2 bases respectively, with 14 bases between them. Germline V gene sequence: CDR1 SQVTM, CDR2 ANQGSEA. DNA for the CDR3: TGCAGCGCCTTCGGGACACCTAACACCGGGGAGCTGTTTTTT. It specifies CSAFGTPNTGELFF.

V usage is TRBV6-1 and J usage is TRBJ2-3, with 8 bases matching TRBD1. Germline CDR1 is MNHNS and CDR2 is SASEGT. The J segment lost 6 bases and the V segment lost 11 bases, leaving 4 bases of the junction unmatched. CDR3 length equals 11 residues. CDR3 nucleotides: TGTGCCGCGACAGGGGAGGATACGCAGTATTTT. Protein sequence: CAATGEDTQYF.

This sequence joins TRBV20-1 and TRBJ2-7; 9 nucleotides agree with TRBD2. Unmatched junction bases numbered 13, after V lost 8 bases and J lost 5 bases. This CDR3 has 14 amino acids. Germline V gives CDR1 DFQATT, CDR2 SNEGSKA (reference sequence). This CDR3 reads CSPPEAGGPDEQYF. CDR3 coding DNA: TGCAGTCCCCCGGAGGCGGGAGGGCCCGACGAGCAGTACTTC.

This clonotype was observed a single time. The genes are TRBV7-9 and TRBJ1-2; no firm D call. The germline V and J ends were trimmed by 5 bases and 5 bases, with 18 bases remaining between them. Germline assignment: CDR1 SEHNR and CDR2 FQNEAQ (reference sequence). The CDR3 loop spans 15 amino acids. The CDR3: CASSPDGGRAYGYTF. The CDR3 region has the DNA TGTGCCAGCAGCCCCGACGGTGGCAGAGCGTATGGCTACACCTTC.

This clonotype was found a few times. The chain combines TRBV29-1 with TRBJ2-7; 7 nucleotides align to TRBD1. V was pared by 5 bases and J by 1 base, with 11 bases of the junction left unmatched. Germline V lookup: CDR1 SQVTM, CDR2 ANQGSEA. The CDR3 is made up of 15 amino acids. In DNA, the CDR3 is TGCAGCGTTTATTACCGGGACAGTCCTTCCTACGAGCAGTACTTC. It is translated as CSVYYRDSPSYEQYF.

This CDR3 is CATSERETSGRETQYF. In DNA, the CDR3 is TGTGCCACCAGTGAGAGAGAGACTAGTGGGAGGGAGACCCAGTACTTC. The chain recombines TRBV24-1 with TRBJ2-5, with TRBD2 as a possible D gene (6 bases). Germline CDR1 KGHDR, CDR2 SFDVKD. The CDR3 totals 16 residues. Trimming stripped 4 bases from V and 5 bases from J, with 19 bases between.

The chain has TRBV5-8 and TRBJ1-5, with D unresolved. The CDR3 extends over 16 amino acids. Germline assignment: CDR1 SGHTS and CDR2 YDEGEE. Trimming stripped 0 bases from V and 1 base from J, with 11 bases between. The CDR3 DNA sequence: TGTGCCAGCAGCTTGGTTAGGCGTGGGAGCAATCAGCCCCAGCATTTT. This sequence encodes CASSLVRRGSNQPQHF.

The CDR3 loop reads CASSLASLAGTAQYF. The CDR3 nucleotides read TGTGCCAGCAGCTTAGCGAGCCTAGCGGGAACGGCCCAGTACTTC. The rearrangement uses TRBV7-2 and TRBJ2-5; 9 bases match TRBD2. CDR1 is SGHTA and CDR2 is FQGNSA in the germline V gene. CDR3 length: 15 residues. V was pared by 0 bases and J by 9 bases, with 8 bases of the junction left unmatched. Filled out from reference TRBV7-2 and TRBJ2-5, the complete variable domain reads GAGVSQSPSNKVTEKGKDVELRCDPISGHTALYWYRQSLGQGLEFLIYFQGNSAPDKSGLPSDRFSAERTGGSVSTLTIQRTQQEDSAVYLCASSLASLAGTAQYFGPGTRLLVL.

The rearrangement links TRBV14 to TRBJ2-4; 7 nucleotides match TRBD1. From germline, CDR1 is SGHDN and CDR2 FVKESK. This CDR3 contains 15 residues. Losses at the gene ends were 3 bases for V and 8 bases for J; bases not matched to a gene: 10. The CDR3 loop reads CASSHYPGQRDIQYF. The CDR3 DNA follows: TGTGCCAGCAGCCACTACCCGGGACAGAGGGACATTCAGTACTTC.

V and J are TRBV20-1 and TRBJ2-1; 11 bases map to TRBD2. Germline V lookup: CDR1 DFQATT, CDR2 SNEGSKA (reference sequence). V gave up 5 bases and J gave up 0 bases; unmatched junction bases: 15. This CDR3 is built from 19 residues. CDR3 bases: TGCAGTGCTCGGGAGGTGGCTAGCGGGAGGCAAAGCTCCTACAATGAGCAGTTCTTC. As protein: CSAREVASGRQSSYNEQFF.

Comments on this clonotype: A far larger clone is off by one base, so a read error is likely. The V and J genes are TRBV6-2 or TRBV6-3 and TRBJ2-2; tentative D call: TRBD2 (7 bases). This CDR3 has 13 amino acids. Germline V gene data show CDR1 as MNHEY and CDR2 as SVGEGT. The CDR3 region has the DNA TGTGCCAGCATTAAGCGGGACACCGGGGAGCTGCTTTTT. Amino acids: CASIKRDTGELLF.

The J gene is TRBJ2-2, the V gene TRBV5-1; D possibly corresponds to TRBD1 (6 bases). The germline V and J ends were trimmed by 7 bases and 5 bases, with 18 bases remaining between them. The CDR3 spans 15 residues. Germline CDR1 SGHRS, CDR2 YFSETQ. This chain's CDR3 is CASHRDTEATGELFF. The CDR3, as DNA: TGCGCCAGCCACCGGGACACAGAGGCAACCGGGGAGCTGTTTTTT.

Many counts were recorded for this clonotype. The CDR3 reads CSVRSETQYF. The CDR3 bases are TGCAGCGTGAGGTCTGAGACCCAGTACTTC. The gene calls are TRBV29-1 and TRBJ2-5, with D uncertain. V lost 6 bases and J 5 bases, leaving 7 bases between the germline ends. This CDR3 has 10 amino acids. Germline V gene sequence: CDR1 SQVTM, CDR2 ANQGSEA.

This clonotype was seen many times. The J gene is TRBJ1-1, the V gene TRBV28; D uncertain. Trimming shortened V by 7 bases and J by 3 bases, and 15 bases separated the two germline ends. This CDR3 has 14 residues. From germline, CDR1 is MDHEN and CDR2 SYDVKM. This CDR3 reads CASNTLAPDTEAFF. The CDR3 nucleotides are TGTGCCAGCAATACCTTGGCTCCAGACACTGAAGCTTTCTTT.

V and J are TRBV11-1 and TRBJ2-3, with no clear D. The V end lost 1 base, the J end lost 2 bases, and 4 bases lay between the germline ends. CDR3 length equals 13 residues. CDR1 and CDR2 (germline): SGHAT, FQDESV (reference sequence). CDR3 sequence: CASSLGFTDTQYF. The CDR3, as DNA: TGTGCCAGCAGCTTAGGGTTCACAGATACGCAGTATTTT.

In the case of this clonotype: This likely reflects a read error, since a far larger clone is one base away. The J gene is TRBJ1-6, the V gene TRBV28, with 8 bases aligning to TRBD1. The end of the DNA aligns better with TRBJ1-1, so the J call may be wrong. Per germline, CDR1 MDHEN and CDR2 SYDVKM. The CDR3 covers 17 residues. CDR3 region: CASSLSLALGTGDLAFF. CDR3 bases: TGTGCCAGCAGTTTATCCCTCGCCCTGGGGACAGGTGACTTAGCTTTCTTT.

The sample holds many counts of this clonotype. The chain joins TRBV27 to TRBJ1-2, with TRBD1 identical over 10 bases. Losses at the gene ends were 6 bases for V and 2 bases for J; bases not matched to a gene: 6. There are 15 residues in the CDR3. Germline V gives CDR1 MNHEY, CDR2 SMNVEV (reference sequence). The CDR3 reads CASRAGTGANYGYTF. The CDR3 nucleotides are TGTGCCAGCAGGGCCGGGACAGGGGCAAACTATGGCTACACCTTC.